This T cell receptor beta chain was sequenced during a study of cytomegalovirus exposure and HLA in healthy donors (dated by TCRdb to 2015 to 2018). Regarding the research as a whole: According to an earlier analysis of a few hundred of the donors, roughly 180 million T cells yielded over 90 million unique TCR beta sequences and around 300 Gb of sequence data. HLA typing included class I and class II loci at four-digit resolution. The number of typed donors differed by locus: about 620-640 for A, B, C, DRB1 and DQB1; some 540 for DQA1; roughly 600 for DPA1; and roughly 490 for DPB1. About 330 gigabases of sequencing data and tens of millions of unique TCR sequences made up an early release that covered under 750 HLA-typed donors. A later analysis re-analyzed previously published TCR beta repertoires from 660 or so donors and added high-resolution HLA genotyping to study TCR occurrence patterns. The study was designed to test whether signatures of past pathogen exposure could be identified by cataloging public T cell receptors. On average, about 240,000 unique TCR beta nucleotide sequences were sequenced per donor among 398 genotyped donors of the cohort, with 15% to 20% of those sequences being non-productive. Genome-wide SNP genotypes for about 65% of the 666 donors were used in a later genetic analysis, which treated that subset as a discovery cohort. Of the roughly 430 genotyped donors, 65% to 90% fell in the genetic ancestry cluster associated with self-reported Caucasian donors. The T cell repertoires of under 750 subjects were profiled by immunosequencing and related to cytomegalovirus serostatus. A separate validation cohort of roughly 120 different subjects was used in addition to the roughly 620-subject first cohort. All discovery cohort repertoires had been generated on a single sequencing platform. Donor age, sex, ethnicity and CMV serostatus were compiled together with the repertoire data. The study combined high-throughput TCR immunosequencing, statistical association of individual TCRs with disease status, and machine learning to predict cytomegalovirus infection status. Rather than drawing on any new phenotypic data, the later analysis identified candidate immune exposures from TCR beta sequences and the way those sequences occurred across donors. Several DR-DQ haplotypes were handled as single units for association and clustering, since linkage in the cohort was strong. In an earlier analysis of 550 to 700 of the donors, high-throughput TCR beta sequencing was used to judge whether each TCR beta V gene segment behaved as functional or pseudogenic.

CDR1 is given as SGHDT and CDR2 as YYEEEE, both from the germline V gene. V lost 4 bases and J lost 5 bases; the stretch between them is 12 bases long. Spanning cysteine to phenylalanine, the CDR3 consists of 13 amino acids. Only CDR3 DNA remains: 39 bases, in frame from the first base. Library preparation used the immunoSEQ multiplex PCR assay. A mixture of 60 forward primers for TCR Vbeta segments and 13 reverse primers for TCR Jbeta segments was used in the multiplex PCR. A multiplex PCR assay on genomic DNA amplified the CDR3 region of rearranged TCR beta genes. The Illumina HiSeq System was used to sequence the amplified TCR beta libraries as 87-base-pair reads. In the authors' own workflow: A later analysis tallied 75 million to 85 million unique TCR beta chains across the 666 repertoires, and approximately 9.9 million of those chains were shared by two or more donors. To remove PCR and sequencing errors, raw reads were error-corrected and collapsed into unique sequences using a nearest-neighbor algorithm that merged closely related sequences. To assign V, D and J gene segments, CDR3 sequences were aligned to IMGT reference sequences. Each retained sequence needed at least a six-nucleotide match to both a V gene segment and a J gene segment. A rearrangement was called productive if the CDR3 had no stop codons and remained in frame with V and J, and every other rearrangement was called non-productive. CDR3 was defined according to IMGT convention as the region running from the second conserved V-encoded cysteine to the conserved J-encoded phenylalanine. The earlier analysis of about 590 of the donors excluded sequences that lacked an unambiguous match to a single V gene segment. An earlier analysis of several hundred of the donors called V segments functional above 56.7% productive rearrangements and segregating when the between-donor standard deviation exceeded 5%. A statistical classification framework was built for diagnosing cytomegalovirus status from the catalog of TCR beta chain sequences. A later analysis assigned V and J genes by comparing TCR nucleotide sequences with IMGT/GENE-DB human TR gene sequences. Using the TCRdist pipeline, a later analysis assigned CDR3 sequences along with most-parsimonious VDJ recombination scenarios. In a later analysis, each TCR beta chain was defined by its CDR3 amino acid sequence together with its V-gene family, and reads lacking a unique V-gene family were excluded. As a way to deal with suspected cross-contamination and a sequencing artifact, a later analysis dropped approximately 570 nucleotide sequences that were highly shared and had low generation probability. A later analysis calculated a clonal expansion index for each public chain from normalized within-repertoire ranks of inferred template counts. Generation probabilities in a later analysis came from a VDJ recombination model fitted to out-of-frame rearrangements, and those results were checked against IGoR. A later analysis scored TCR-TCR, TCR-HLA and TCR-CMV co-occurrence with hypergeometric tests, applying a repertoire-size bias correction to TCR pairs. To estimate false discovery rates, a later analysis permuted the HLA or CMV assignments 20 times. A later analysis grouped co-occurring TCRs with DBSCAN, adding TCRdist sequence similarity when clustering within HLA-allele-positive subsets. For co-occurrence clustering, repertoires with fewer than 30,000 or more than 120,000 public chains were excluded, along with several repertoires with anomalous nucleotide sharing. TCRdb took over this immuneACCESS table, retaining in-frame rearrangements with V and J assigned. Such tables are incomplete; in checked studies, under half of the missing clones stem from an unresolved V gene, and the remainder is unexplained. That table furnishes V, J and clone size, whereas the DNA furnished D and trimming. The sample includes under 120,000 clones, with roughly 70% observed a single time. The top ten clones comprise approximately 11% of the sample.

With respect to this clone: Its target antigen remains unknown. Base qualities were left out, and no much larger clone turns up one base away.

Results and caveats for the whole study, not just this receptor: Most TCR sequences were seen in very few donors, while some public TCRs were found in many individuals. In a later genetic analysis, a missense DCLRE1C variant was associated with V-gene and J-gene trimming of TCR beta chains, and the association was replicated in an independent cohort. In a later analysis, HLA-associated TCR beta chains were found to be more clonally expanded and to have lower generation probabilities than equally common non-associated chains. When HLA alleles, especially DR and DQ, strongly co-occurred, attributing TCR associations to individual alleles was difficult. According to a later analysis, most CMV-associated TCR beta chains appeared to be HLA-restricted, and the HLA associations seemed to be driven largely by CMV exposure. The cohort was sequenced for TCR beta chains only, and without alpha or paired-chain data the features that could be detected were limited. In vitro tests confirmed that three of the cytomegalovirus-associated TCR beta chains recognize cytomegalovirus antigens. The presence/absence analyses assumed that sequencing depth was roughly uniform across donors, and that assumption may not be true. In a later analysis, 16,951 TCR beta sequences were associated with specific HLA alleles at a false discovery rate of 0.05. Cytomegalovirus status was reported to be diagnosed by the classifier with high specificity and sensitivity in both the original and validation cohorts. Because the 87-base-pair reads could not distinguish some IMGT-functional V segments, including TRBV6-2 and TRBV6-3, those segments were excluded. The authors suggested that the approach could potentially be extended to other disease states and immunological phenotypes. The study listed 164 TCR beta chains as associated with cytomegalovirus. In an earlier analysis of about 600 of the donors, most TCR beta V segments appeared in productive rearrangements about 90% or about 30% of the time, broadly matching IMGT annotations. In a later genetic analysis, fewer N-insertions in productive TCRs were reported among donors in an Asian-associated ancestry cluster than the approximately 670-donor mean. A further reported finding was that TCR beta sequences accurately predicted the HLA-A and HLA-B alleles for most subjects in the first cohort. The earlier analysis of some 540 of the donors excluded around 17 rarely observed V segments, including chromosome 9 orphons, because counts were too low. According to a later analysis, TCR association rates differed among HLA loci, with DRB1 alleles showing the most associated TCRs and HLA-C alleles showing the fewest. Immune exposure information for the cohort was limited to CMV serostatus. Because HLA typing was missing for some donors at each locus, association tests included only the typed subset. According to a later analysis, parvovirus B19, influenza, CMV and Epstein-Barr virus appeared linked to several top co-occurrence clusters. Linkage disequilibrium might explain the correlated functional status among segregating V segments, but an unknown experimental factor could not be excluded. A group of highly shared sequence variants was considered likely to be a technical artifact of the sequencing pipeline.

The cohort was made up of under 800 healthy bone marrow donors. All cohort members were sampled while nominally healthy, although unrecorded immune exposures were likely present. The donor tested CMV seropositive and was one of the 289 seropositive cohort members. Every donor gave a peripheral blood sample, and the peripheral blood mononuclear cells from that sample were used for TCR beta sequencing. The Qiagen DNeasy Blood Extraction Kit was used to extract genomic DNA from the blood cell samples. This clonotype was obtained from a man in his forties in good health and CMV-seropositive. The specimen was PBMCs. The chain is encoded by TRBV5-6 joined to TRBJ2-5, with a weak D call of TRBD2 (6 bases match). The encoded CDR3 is CASSLGGAETQYF. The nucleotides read TGTGCCAGCAGCCTGGGAGGTGCGGAGACCCAGTACTTC.